This T cell receptor (beta chain) originates from a study of technical replicates of blood from a few donors. The CDR3 has 17 residues. Germline-derived CDR1 and CDR2 are SGHNT and YENEEA. Trimming removed 5 bases from V and 2 bases from J; junction bases left unmatched: 8. Profiling relied on immunoSEQ multiplex PCR, and the TCRdb table lists in-frame clones only, not all of them. The profile shows 65,000 to 85,000 clones, 80% to 95% of them singletons. J is TRBJ2-1 and V is TRBV11-3; TRBD2 matches 11 bases. Source material: T cells isolated from PBMCs. This clonotype was obtained from a human donor in good health. The DNA for the CDR3 is TGTGCCAGCAGCGTGAGACTAGCGGGGCCAACCTACAATGAGCAGTTCTTC. Its translation: CASSVRLAGPTYNEQFF.